This T cell receptor beta chain was recovered during a study of blood T cell repertoires in COVID-19. Clones were read by immunoSEQ multiplex PCR, and TCRdb kept only the in-frame ones, dropping some. The profile covers under 400,000 clones, with 85% to 90% appearing a single time and less than 3.5% taken by the ten largest. V shed 3 bases and J shed 2 bases, with 15 bases lying between them. Germline V gene lookup returns CDR1 SGHTS and CDR2 YDEGEE. The CDR3 has 15 residues. This chain connects TRBV5-8 to TRBJ2-7, with a tentative D call TRBD2 (6 bases). The source is a woman in her twenties or thirties with COVID-19, enrolled during active disease. Sequencing was performed on peripheral blood. DNA for the CDR3: TGTGCCAGCAGCTCCCTTCGGGACTCACCCTACGAGCAGTACTTC. Encoded protein: CASSSLRDSPYEQYF.